Presented here are 13 T cell receptor beta chains from one specimen sequenced in a study of cytomegalovirus exposure and HLA in healthy donors. This PCR relied on a set of 60 Vbeta primers and 13 Jbeta primers. Data came from immunoSEQ multiplex PCR; TCRdb stores just in-frame clones and leaves some out. This repertoire shows 120,000 or so clones, roughly 78% found once; its top ten account for around 4%. The specimen was PBMCs. These TCRs come from a man younger than 40 in good health and CMV-seronegative.

The chain uses TRBV11-2 and TRBJ2-1, with D perhaps matching TRBD2 (5 bases). The length of the CDR3 is 13 residues. The germline V gene has CDR1 SGHAT and CDR2 FQNNGV. V lost 4 bases and J 8 bases, leaving 12 bases between the germline ends. The CDR3 DNA reads as TGTGCCAGCAGCTCAGAGGGCAGAGATGAGCAGTTCTTC. Residues: CASSSEGRDEQFF.

V is TRBV9 and J is TRBJ2-3; 10 bases are shared with TRBD2. CDR3 length equals 16 residues. Germline V gene data show CDR1 as SGDLS and CDR2 as YYNGEE. The J segment lost 7 bases and the V segment lost 0 bases, leaving 8 bases of the junction unmatched. The CDR3 spells CASSVGVSGGIYTQYF. The CDR3 DNA reads TGTGCCAGCAGCGTAGGGGTTAGCGGGGGGATATATACGCAGTATTTT.

The V and J genes are TRBV5-1 and TRBJ2-1, with 8 bases that match TRBD1. The CDR3 extends over 16 amino acids. Germline CDR1 reads SGHRS; CDR2 reads YFSETQ. Trimming removed 2 bases from V and 8 bases from J; junction bases left unmatched: 12. The CDR3 spells CASSLSTGAVGDEQFF. The CDR3 DNA reads TGCGCCAGCAGCTTATCGACAGGGGCGGTAGGAGATGAGCAGTTCTTC.

V is TRBV27 and J is TRBJ2-3; D not certain. V was pared by 6 bases and J by 2 bases, with 9 bases between. CDR3 length equals 13 residues. Germline V lookup: CDR1 MNHEY, CDR2 SMNVEV (reference sequence). DNA for the CDR3: TGTGCCAGCAGGAACAGAGACACAGATACGCAGTATTTT. Its translation: CASRNRDTDTQYF.

This chain connects TRBV5-1 to TRBJ2-7; D ambiguous. The V gene's germline CDR1 is SGHRS and CDR2 YFSETQ. CDR3 length: 12 residues. V was trimmed by 1 base and J by 6 bases, leaving 8 bases between them. CDR3 in amino acids: CASSLTEAEQYF. The CDR3 DNA sequence: TGCGCCAGCAGCTTGACAGAAGCCGAGCAGTACTTC.

The chain uses TRBV29-1 and TRBJ2-5; 8 bases match TRBD1. Per germline, CDR1 SQVTM and CDR2 ANQGSEA. The V and J ends lost 6 bases and 5 bases, in that order; junction bases with no gene match: 5. The CDR3 totals 12 residues. The CDR3 bases are TGCAGCGTCAAACAGGGGGATGAGACCCAGTACTTC. As protein: CSVKQGDETQYF.

V usage is TRBV6-6 and J usage is TRBJ2-1, with D tentatively TRBD2 (6 bases). V lost 2 bases, J lost 0 bases, and 8 bases lay in between. CDR1 MNHNY and CDR2 SVGAGI come from the germline V gene (reference sequence). This CDR3 has 15 amino acids. CDR3 DNA: TGTGCCAGCAGTTACGGGGGGAACTCCTACAATGAGCAGTTCTTC. Residues: CASSYGGNSYNEQFF.

This rearrangement joins TRBV11-2 to TRBJ2-3; possibly TRBD1 for D (5 bases). Deletions cut 5 bases from V and 2 bases from J, with 11 bases between. Germline V lookup: CDR1 SGHAT, CDR2 FQNNGV. This CDR3 is built from 14 residues. The CDR3 is CASSPTAYTDTQYF. CDR3 nucleotide sequence: TGTGCCAGCAGCCCGACAGCGTACACAGATACGCAGTATTTT.

The chain employs TRBV6-5 and TRBJ1-1; a possible D gene is TRBD1 (5 bases). Trimming stripped 4 bases from V and 4 bases from J, with 10 bases between. This CDR3 contains 13 residues. In germline, CDR1 is MNHEY, CDR2 SVGAGI. This CDR3 reads CASSSRGGTEAFF. For the CDR3, the DNA is TGTGCCAGCAGTTCTCGGGGGGGCACTGAAGCTTTCTTT.

The chain is built from TRBV5-4 and TRBJ1-6; 7 nucleotides align to TRBD1. CDR1 is SGHNT and CDR2 is YYREEE in the germline V gene (reference sequence). CDR3 length equals 14 residues. Germline trimming cut 4 bases from V and 7 bases from J; bases unmatched to any gene: 5. The CDR3 nucleotides read TGTGCCAGCAGCCTCCGACAGGGAAATTCACCCCTCCACTTT. Its protein is CASSLRQGNSPLHF.

This clone was counted only a few times. V is TRBV7-8 and J is TRBJ2-2; perhaps TRBD1 as D (6 bases). With 5 bases removed from V and 1 base from J, the gap between germline ends came to 8 bases. Looked up from germline, CDR1 is SGHVS and CDR2 is FQNEAQ. The CDR3 has 14 residues. This chain's CDR3 is CASSPDRNTGELFF. In DNA, the CDR3 is TGTGCCAGCAGCCCGGACAGGAACACCGGGGAGCTGTTTTTT.

The chain carries TRBV6-5 and TRBJ1-1; 7 bases agree with TRBD1. Per the germline V gene, CDR1 is MNHEY and CDR2 is SVGAGI. The J segment lost 0 bases and the V segment lost 6 bases, leaving 4 bases of the junction unmatched. This CDR3 comprises 14 residues. The CDR3 loop is CASRETGLNTEAFF. The CDR3 coding sequence is TGTGCCAGCAGGGAGACAGGGTTGAACACTGAAGCTTTCTTT.

V gene TRBV2 combines with J gene TRBJ2-3; TRBD2 matches at 7 bases. CDR3 length equals 15 residues. Trimming took 3 bases from V and 3 from J; bases not matched to a gene: 6. From germline, CDR1 is SNHLY and CDR2 FYNNEI. CDR3 loop: CASSDLAGVTDTQYF. DNA of the CDR3: TGTGCCAGCAGTGACCTCGCGGGAGTTACAGATACGCAGTATTTT.